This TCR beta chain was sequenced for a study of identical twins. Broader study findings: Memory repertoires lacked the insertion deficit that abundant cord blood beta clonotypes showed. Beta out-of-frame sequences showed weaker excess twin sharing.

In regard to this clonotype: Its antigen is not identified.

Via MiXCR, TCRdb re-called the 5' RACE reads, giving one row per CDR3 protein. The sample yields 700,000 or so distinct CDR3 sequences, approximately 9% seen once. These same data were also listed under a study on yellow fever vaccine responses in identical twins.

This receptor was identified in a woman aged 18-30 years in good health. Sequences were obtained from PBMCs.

The CDR3 coding sequence is TGTGCCAGCAGCCAAGGACGGACTTACCCTTCCCACGAGCAGTACTTC. Protein sequence: CASSQGRTYPSHEQYF. The chain uses TRBV3-1 and TRBJ2-7, with a tentative D call TRBD2 (5 bases). V lost 1 base and J 5 bases, leaving 18 bases between the germline ends. This CDR3 is 16 amino acids long. The germline V gene has CDR1 LGHDT and CDR2 YNNKEL (reference sequence).